These T cell receptor beta chains were read from a single sample in a study of PD-L1 blockade in urothelial cancer. Profiled with immunoSEQ multiplex PCR; TCRdb holds only in-frame clones, not every one. The sample contains over 50,000 clones, 86% of which appear only once. The sequencing here drew on PBMCs, taken around atezolizumab (anti-PD-L1) treatment. These TCRs come from a man between 45 and 60 years old with urothelial cancer. The CDR3 runs from the conserved cysteine through the conserved F or W. The D gene is left open where the match is weak. Rows give clone size only sometimes, using once, few, many, or a class for an expanded clone.

.	TRBJ1-1	.	TRBV28	TGTGCCAGCAGTCCGGTGACAGGCTCCTCCACTGAAGCTTTCTTT	CASSPVTGSSTEAFF
TRBD1	TRBJ2-5	.	TRBV28	TGTGCCAGCAGGGGACAGGGTTGGGAGACCCAGTACTTC	CASRGQGWETQYF
.	TRBJ2-1	.	TRBV7-9	TGTGCCAGCAGCTTATGGGGGGACAGTGTAAGAAACAATGAGCAGTTCTTC	CASSLWGDSVRNNEQFF
.	TRBJ1-5	.	TRBV28	TGTGCCAGCGCCCTAGGGGGGGGCAATCAGCCCCAGCATTTT	CASALGGGNQPQHF
TRBD1	TRBJ1-1	once	TRBV29-1	TGCAGCGTAAGACAGGGGAACACTGAAGCTTTCTTT	CSVRQGNTEAFF
.	TRBJ2-1	few	TRBV7-9	TGTGCCAGCAGTTCAAACGGGTATGAGCAGTTCTTC	CASSSNGYEQFF
TRBD1	TRBJ2-5	.	TRBV30	TGTGCCTGGAGTCCGCCCCAGGGGGTGGTTGGGACCCAGTACTTC	CAWSPPQGVVGTQYF
.	TRBJ2-5	.	TRBV15	TGTGCCACCAGCCTAGCACTAGAGACCCAGTACTTC	CATSLALETQYF
TRBD2	TRBJ2-1	.	TRBV15	TGTGCCACCAGCAGCGGGACTAGCGGAAACAATGAGCAGTTCTTC	CATSSGTSGNNEQFF
.	TRBJ1-5	.	TRBV4-1	TGCGCCAGCAGCCAAGATGTAAATCAGCCCCAGCATTTT	CASSQDVNQPQHF
TRBD2	TRBJ2-1	.	TRBV13	TGTGCCAGCAGCTTATACGGGAGGGTCAATGAGCAGTTCTTC	CASSLYGRVNEQFF
.	TRBJ1-4	.	TRBV18	TGTGCCAGCTCGCAACAATCTGGTGAAAAACTGTTTTTT	CASSQQSGEKLFF
.	TRBJ2-5	.	TRBV2	TGTGCCAGCAAATCCCCGAGGGAGACCCAGTACTTC	CASKSPRETQYF
TRBD2	TRBJ2-6	.	TRBV28	TGTGCCAGCACAGCAGGAGCGGGGTCCGACGGGGCCAACGTCCTGACTTTC	CASTAGAGSDGANVLTF
TRBD2	TRBJ2-1	few	TRBV4-1	TGCGCCAGCAGCCAGCCTAGCGGGAGTACGCACAATGAGCAGTTCTTC	CASSQPSGSTHNEQFF
.	TRBJ1-1	.	TRBV4-2	TGTGCCAGCAGCCAACAAGCAGGCGTAAGCACTGAAGCTTTCTTT	CASSQQAGVSTEAFF
.	TRBJ1-2	once	TRBV11-2	TGTGCCAGCAGCCTTAGCTGGATAAACTATGGCTACACCTTC	CASSLSWINYGYTF
.	TRBJ2-1	.	TRBV10-3	TGTGCCATCAGTGAGGCGGGACTCTCCTACAATGAGCAGTTCTTC	CAISEAGLSYNEQFF
TRBD1	TRBJ1-1	.	TRBV28	TGTGCCAGCAAATGGGACAGGTTGATGGCCACTGAAGCTTTCTTT	CASKWDRLMATEAFF
TRBD2	TRBJ2-1	.	TRBV4-1	TGCGCCAGCAGCCTAAGACTAGCGGGGGTCTACAATGAGCAGTTCTTC	CASSLRLAGVYNEQFF
TRBD2	TRBJ2-7	.	TRBV6-5	TGTGCCAGCAGTTTTAGCGGGCCTTACGAGCAGTACTTC	CASSFSGPYEQYF
.	TRBJ1-6	.	TRBV19	TGTGCCAAGCTAGAGGGCTCCTATAATTCACCCCTCCACTTT	CAKLEGSYNSPLHF
TRBD2	TRBJ2-2	once	TRBV27	TGTGCCAGCAGTTATGGGGGAGGGATAGGCGGGGAGCTGTTTTTT	CASSYGGGIGGELFF
.	TRBJ2-7	.	TRBV19	TGTGCCAGTAGCCGACTCGGGTACGAGCAGTACTTC	CASSRLGYEQYF
TRBD1	TRBJ1-4	.	TRBV28	TGTGCCAGCAGTTCTATTCCTGGACAGGGAACTAATGAAAAACTGTTTTTT	CASSSIPGQGTNEKLFF
.	TRBJ1-5	.	TRBV5-8	TGTGCCAGCAGCTTGGGGGGCGATCCGGGTCAGCCCCAGCATTTT	CASSLGGDPGQPQHF
.	TRBJ1-5	.	TRBV10-3	TGTGCCATCACGGACAATAGCAATCAGCCCCAGCATTTT	CAITDNSNQPQHF